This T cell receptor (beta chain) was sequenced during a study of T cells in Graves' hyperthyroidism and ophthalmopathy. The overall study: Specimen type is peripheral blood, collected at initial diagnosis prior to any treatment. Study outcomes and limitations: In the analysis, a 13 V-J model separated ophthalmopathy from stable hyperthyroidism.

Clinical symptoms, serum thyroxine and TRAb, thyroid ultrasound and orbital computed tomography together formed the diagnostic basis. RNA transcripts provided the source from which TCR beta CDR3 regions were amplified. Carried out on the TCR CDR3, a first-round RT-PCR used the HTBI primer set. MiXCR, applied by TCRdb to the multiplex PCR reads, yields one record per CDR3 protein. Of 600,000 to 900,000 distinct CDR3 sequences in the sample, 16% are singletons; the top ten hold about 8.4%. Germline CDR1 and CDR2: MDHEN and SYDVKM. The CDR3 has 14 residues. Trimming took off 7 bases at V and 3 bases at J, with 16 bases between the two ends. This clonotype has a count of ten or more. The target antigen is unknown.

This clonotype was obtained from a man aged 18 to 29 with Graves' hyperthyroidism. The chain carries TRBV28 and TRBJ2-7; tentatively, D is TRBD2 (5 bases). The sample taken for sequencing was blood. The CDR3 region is CASNGPGKHYEQYF. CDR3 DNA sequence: TGTGCCAGCAACGGGCCCGGGAAGCACTACGAGCAGTACTTC.